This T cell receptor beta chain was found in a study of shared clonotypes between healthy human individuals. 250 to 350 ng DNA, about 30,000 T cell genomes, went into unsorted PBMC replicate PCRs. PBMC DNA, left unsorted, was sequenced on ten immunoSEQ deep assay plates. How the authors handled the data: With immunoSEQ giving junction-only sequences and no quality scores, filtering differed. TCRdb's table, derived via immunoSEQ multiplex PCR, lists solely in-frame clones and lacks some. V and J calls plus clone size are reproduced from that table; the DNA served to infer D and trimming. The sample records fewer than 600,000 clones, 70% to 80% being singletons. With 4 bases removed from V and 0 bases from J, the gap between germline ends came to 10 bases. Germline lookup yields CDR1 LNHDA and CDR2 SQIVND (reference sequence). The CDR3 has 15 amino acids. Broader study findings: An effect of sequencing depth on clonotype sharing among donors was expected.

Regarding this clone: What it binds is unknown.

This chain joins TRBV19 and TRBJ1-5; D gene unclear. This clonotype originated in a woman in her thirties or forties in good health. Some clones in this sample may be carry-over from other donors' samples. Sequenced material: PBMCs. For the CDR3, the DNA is TGTGCCAGTAGTAAGCGGTCGAATAGCAATCAGCCCCAGCATTTT. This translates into CASSKRSNSNQPQHF.